The 30 T cell receptor beta chains in this list originate from one sample, sequenced in a study of T cell responses to AZD1222 COVID-19 vaccine. Method: immunoSEQ multiplex PCR; TCRdb's copy keeps in-frame clones and lacks some. The table records 130,000 to 150,000 clones, roughly 90% of them present only once. The sequencing used peripheral blood, collected on day 0 of AZD1222 vaccination. These receptor sequences come from an adult in good health.

V is TRBV4-3 and J is TRBJ2-5; 10 positions match TRBD2. Looked up from germline, CDR1 is LGHNA and CDR2 is YSLEER. After removal of 4 bases from V and 3 bases from J, the junction contained 17 bases not matched to a gene. The CDR3 is 19 residues long. This chain's CDR3 is CASSLSGVAGGLTEETQYF. CDR3 nucleotide sequence: TGCGCCAGCAGCCTCAGCGGCGTAGCGGGGGGCCTCACCGAAGAGACCCAGTACTTC.

J is TRBJ1-2 and V is TRBV11-2; 8 positions agree with TRBD1. The V and J ends lost 5 bases and 4 bases, in that order; junction bases with no gene match: 9. This CDR3 contains 15 residues. Germline CDR1 and CDR2: SGHAT and FQNNGV. The CDR3 region has the DNA TGTGCCAGCAGCGATGGGACAGGCAGAGGCTATGGCTACACCTTC. Translating gives CASSDGTGRGYGYTF.

This chain uses TRBV6-5 with TRBJ2-7; TRBD1 matches 7 bases. The germline CDR1 and CDR2 sequences are MNHEY and SVGAGI. The CDR3 consists of 15 residues. V lost 6 bases to trimming and J lost 0 bases; unmatched junction nucleotides: 8. In DNA form, the CDR3 reads TGTGCCAGCAGATCCGGACAGGTCAGCTCCTACGAGCAGTACTTC. Amino acids: CASRSGQVSSYEQYF.

The chain is built from TRBV6-6 and TRBJ2-7, with 9 positions matching TRBD1. The length of the CDR3 is 15 residues. Per the germline V gene, CDR1 is MNHNY and CDR2 is SVGAGI (reference sequence). V lost 5 bases to trimming and J lost 3 bases; unmatched junction nucleotides: 8. The CDR3 spells CASSPSDRGLYEQYF. CDR3 DNA: TGTGCCAGCAGTCCCTCGGACAGGGGCCTCTACGAGCAGTACTTC.

As DNA, the CDR3 is TGCGCCAGCGGACCGGGTCTCTACAATGAGCAGTTCTTC. Its protein product is CASGPGLYNEQFF. V and J are TRBV5-1 and TRBJ2-1; D not resolved. In germline, CDR1 is SGHRS, CDR2 YFSETQ. The CDR3 is made up of 13 amino acids. Trimming removed 7 bases from V and 3 bases from J, with 11 bases in between.

The chain employs TRBV9 and TRBJ1-2; 7 nucleotides match TRBD1. V dropped 2 bases and J dropped 1; count of bases not matched to a gene: 5. This CDR3 contains 15 residues. Germline CDR1 is SGDLS and CDR2 is YYNGEE. The CDR3 region is CASSVGTEVNYGYTF. In DNA form, the CDR3 reads TGTGCCAGCAGCGTCGGGACAGAGGTTAACTATGGCTACACCTTC.

This clone was counted a few times. The chain couples TRBV18 to TRBJ2-1; possible D gene TRBD1, 6 bases. Germline CDR1 is KGHSH and CDR2 is LQKENI. Between the trimmed V and J ends, which lost 4 bases and 5 bases, there was a span of 27 bases. The CDR3 totals 19 residues. The CDR3 reads CASSLIVGEWGLSNNEQFF. In nucleotides, the CDR3 is TGTGCCAGCTCACTTATCGTTGGGGAGTGGGGGCTATCCAACAATGAGCAGTTCTTC.

The chain has TRBV4-3 and TRBJ1-1; weak D call: TRBD1 (5 bases). V lost 4 bases and J lost 4, with 16 bases in between. CDR3 length: 15 amino acids. CDR1 LGHNA and CDR2 YSLEER come from the germline V gene. The CDR3 region is CASSPSGGARTEAFF. CDR3 nucleotide sequence: TGCGCCAGCAGCCCGTCGGGAGGGGCGCGCACTGAAGCTTTCTTT.

This clone occurred a few times. V is TRBV7-2 and J is TRBJ2-7; 9 nucleotides match TRBD1. The CDR3 runs to 15 residues. CDR1 is SGHTA and CDR2 is FQGNSA in the germline V gene. The V and J ends lost 2 bases and 2 bases, in that order; junction bases with no gene match: 4. This chain's CDR3 is CASSLSHRGPYEQYF. Written as DNA, the CDR3 is TGTGCCAGCAGCTTAAGTCACAGGGGGCCCTACGAGCAGTACTTC.

J is TRBJ2-1 and V is TRBV5-1; D is possibly TRBD1 or TRBD2 (5 bases each). The germline V gene encodes CDR1 SGHRS and CDR2 YFSETQ. V lost 7 bases and J lost 2, with 28 bases in between. CDR3 length: 19 residues. CDR3 sequence: CASSAQGMGAPHPYNEQFF. The CDR3 DNA sequence: TGCGCCAGCTCGGCCCAGGGTATGGGAGCTCCTCATCCCTACAATGAGCAGTTCTTC.

This chain joins TRBV6-2 or TRBV6-3 and TRBJ1-5; no reliable D call. CDR1 is MNHEY, CDR2 SVGEGT, per germline. V was clipped by 4 bases and J by 1 base, with 11 bases between them. This CDR3 contains 15 residues. The CDR3 is CASSLYGISNQPQHF. The CDR3, as DNA: TGTGCCAGCAGTTTGTATGGTATAAGCAATCAGCCCCAGCATTTT.

As to this clone: An end of the junction does not agree with germline; a read error may underlie this. The V gene is TRBV10-3, the J gene TRBJ1-1; tentative D call: TRBD1 (5 bases). Germline CDR1 is ENHRY and CDR2 is SYGVKD. The length of the CDR3 is 16 residues. The chain's CDR3 is CAISEKGRAAGAEAFF. The CDR3 DNA reads TGTGCCATCAGTGAGAAGGGCAGGGCAGCGGGTGCTGAGGCTTTCTTT.

The chain is built from TRBV3-1 (or the pseudogene TRBV3-2) and TRBJ2-2; no firm D call. CDR3 length equals 14 residues. Germline V CDR1 and CDR2: LGHDT, YNNKEL (reference sequence). V lost 4 bases and J lost 7, with 13 bases in between. The CDR3 here is CASSPSFDGGELFF. The CDR3 nucleotides read TGTGCCAGCAGCCCCTCCTTCGACGGCGGGGAGCTGTTTTTT.

The chain combines TRBV15 with TRBJ1-2; D unclear. V lost 0 bases and J lost 8, with 13 bases in between. The CDR3 spans 14 residues. Germline CDR1 is LNHNV and CDR2 is YYDKDF (reference sequence). The DNA of the CDR3 is TGTGCCACCAGCAGAGATCGGGCCCAGAGGGGCTACACCTTC. This codes for CATSRDRAQRGYTF.

In this sample, this clone turned up once. The chain recombines TRBV5-4 with TRBJ1-1, with a possible D match to TRBD1 (6 bases). From germline, CDR1 is SGHNT and CDR2 YYREEE (reference sequence). V dropped 4 bases and J dropped 0 bases, with 22 bases sitting between them. There are 18 residues in the CDR3. The CDR3 region is CASSLNVVGGPMNTEAFF. CDR3 bases: TGTGCCAGCAGCCTGAACGTCGTAGGGGGTCCCATGAACACTGAAGCTTTCTTT.

In nucleotides, the CDR3 is TGTGCCAGCAGTCCCGCCGGCGGAGCCTACGAGCAGTACTTC. Translated, it gives CASSPAGGAYEQYF. The rearrangement joins TRBV7-2 to TRBJ2-7; the D is unclear. CDR3 length: 14 amino acids. Between the trimmed V and J ends, which lost 6 bases and 2 bases, there was a span of 14 bases. Germline V gene lookup returns CDR1 SGHTA and CDR2 FQGNSA.

The CDR3 nucleotides are TGTGCCAGCAGCCCGTTAGTCAATCAAGATACGCAGTATTTT. Its protein is CASSPLVNQDTQYF. The chain employs TRBV11-2 and TRBJ2-3; unclear D gene. The CDR3 contains 14 residues. V lost 5 bases to trimming and J lost 5 bases, with 14 bases between them. Germline values: CDR1 SGHAT, CDR2 FQNNGV.

The chain uses TRBV30 and TRBJ1-2; a possible D gene is TRBD1 (6 bases). Germline lookup yields CDR1 GTSNPN and CDR2 SVGIG (reference sequence). The CDR3 length is 13 residues. Trimming cost V 1 base and J 4 bases, with 10 bases left between them. The CDR3 sequence: CAWSERGGYGYTF. The DNA for the CDR3 is TGTGCCTGGAGTGAAAGGGGGGGCTATGGCTACACCTTC.

V is TRBV7-3 and J is TRBJ2-7; D ambiguous. The CDR3 runs to 16 residues. V lost 5 bases and J 1 base, leaving 18 bases between the germline ends. Germline V gene lookup returns CDR1 SGHTA and CDR2 FQGTGA. CDR3 DNA sequence: TGTGCCAGCAGCCTTCGCGGCAGGCCCACATCCTACGAGCAGTACTTC. It specifies CASSLRGRPTSYEQYF. Variable domain in full (rest from reference TRBV7-3 and TRBJ2-7): GAGVSQTPSNKVTEKGKYVELRCDPISGHTALYWYRQSLGQGPEFLIYFQGTGAADDSGLPNDRFFAVRPEGSVSTLKIQRTERGDSAVYLCASSLRGRPTSYEQYFGPGTRLTVT.

This rearrangement joins TRBV5-6 to TRBJ2-3; 7 positions match TRBD1. Trimming took 1 base from V and 1 from J; bases not matched to a gene: 6. This CDR3 contains 16 residues. Germline V gives CDR1 SGHDT, CDR2 YYEEEE. CDR3 sequence: CASSLFNRGGTDTQYF. CDR3 DNA sequence: TGTGCCAGCAGCTTGTTTAACAGGGGCGGCACAGATACGCAGTATTTT.

The chain couples TRBV19 to TRBJ2-5; 8 bases align to TRBD1. Germline V gene lookup returns CDR1 LNHDA and CDR2 SQIVND (reference sequence). V dropped 7 bases and J dropped 5; count of bases not matched to a gene: 12. This CDR3 contains 15 residues. The DNA of the CDR3 is TGTGCCAGTACCTCGATACAGGGGGGTTTGGAGACCCAGTACTTC. Translated, it gives CASTSIQGGLETQYF.

The rearrangement joins TRBV5-1 to TRBJ1-1, with TRBD1 as a possible D gene (5 bases). The V end lost 4 bases, the J end lost 4 bases, and 17 bases lay between the germline ends. Germline CDR1 and CDR2: SGHRS and YFSETQ. The CDR3 sequence is 15 residues long. DNA for the CDR3: TGCGCCAGCAGCCCCTGGGGGGGAGAAGGCACTGAAGCTTTCTTT. This translates into CASSPWGGEGTEAFF.

The chain is built from TRBV4-3 and TRBJ2-7; 8 nucleotides agree with TRBD2. Germline V CDR1 and CDR2: LGHNA, YSLEER. CDR3 size: 15 residues. V lost 1 base, J lost 4 bases, and 6 bases stayed unmatched. In DNA, the CDR3 is TGCGCCAGCAGCCAAGCCGGGGGGGCTAGGTACGAGCAGTACTTC. This sequence encodes CASSQAGGARYEQYF.

This clone has a handful of counts. The junction shows a germline mismatch at one end, possibly a read error. The chain combines TRBV11-2 with TRBJ1-1; TRBD1 is a possible D gene (5 bases). The CDR3 is 13 residues long. Germline values: CDR1 SGHAT, CDR2 FQNNGV. In DNA, the CDR3 is TGTGCCAGCAGCCTAGACAGAACCCGGTGGGCTTTCTTT. Protein sequence: CASSLDRTRWAFF.

This clone appeared once. This sequence joins TRBV6-5 and TRBJ1-1; the D is unclear. The CDR3 loop spans 13 amino acids. V was shortened by 3 bases and J by 7 bases, with 12 bases between the two germline ends. Germline V gives CDR1 MNHEY, CDR2 SVGAGI. The CDR3 DNA is TGTGCCAGCAGTTATAGTCAGACTGATGAAGCTTTCTTT. Amino acids: CASSYSQTDEAFF.

CDR3 amino acids: CASSLHQGQGGNEQFF. The DNA of the CDR3 is TGTGCCAGCAGCCTTCACCAGGGGCAGGGAGGCAATGAGCAGTTCTTC. The V call is TRBV28, the J call TRBJ2-1; either TRBD1 or TRBD2 may fit D (6 bases each). V was clipped by 6 bases and J by 6 bases, with 21 bases between them. Germline V lookup: CDR1 MDHEN, CDR2 SYDVKM. This CDR3 region has 16 residues.

This chain links TRBV3-1 (or the pseudogene TRBV3-2) with TRBJ2-7; 10 bases are shared with TRBD2. Germline-derived CDR1 and CDR2 are LGHDT and YNNKEL (reference sequence). V trimming: 0 bases; J trimming: 4 bases; junction bases outside the gene matches: 3. CDR3 length: 15 residues. In nucleotides, the CDR3 is TGTGCCAGCAGCCAAGATAGCGGGGGGTGGTACGAGCAGTACTTC. This encodes CASSQDSGGWYEQYF.

The chain couples TRBV5-1 to TRBJ1-4, with D perhaps matching TRBD1 (6 bases). The V gene lost 1 base and the J gene lost 1 base, with 29 bases spanning the gap. This CDR3 comprises 22 residues. The germline V gene has CDR1 SGHRS and CDR2 YFSETQ. The DNA for the CDR3 is TGCGCCAGCAGCTTGACCCCTCGGACGGGAATGACACGAGGGGGAACTAATGAAAAACTGTTTTTT. Protein: CASSLTPRTGMTRGGTNEKLFF.

The chain recombines TRBV24-1 with TRBJ2-1; 8 bases are a match to TRBD2. The CDR3 is 17 residues long. Germline V lookup: CDR1 KGHDR, CDR2 SFDVKD. J was trimmed by 7 bases and V by 5 bases; bases with no gene match: 15. CDR3 residues: CATSVGREAGVANEQFF. DNA for the CDR3: TGTGCCACCAGTGTGGGTAGGGAAGCGGGAGTGGCTAATGAGCAGTTCTTC.

J is TRBJ1-1 and V is TRBV19; D remains ambiguous. CDR3 length: 14 amino acids. Trimming took 2 bases from V and 0 from J, leaving 7 bases between them. In germline, CDR1 is LNHDA, CDR2 SQIVND (reference sequence). The DNA for the CDR3 is TGTGCCAGTAGTATACAGATACTGAACACTGAAGCTTTCTTT. Protein sequence: CASSIQILNTEAFF.